The source of this TCR beta chain is a study of blood T cells in healthy people across ages. Across the whole study: In model experiments, template switching was able to capture about one barcoded beta molecule for every two T cells that were present.

The CDR3 consists of 14 residues. Trimming pared 6 bases from V and 5 bases from J, leaving 17 bases between. Using a J-beta primer mix together with a sample-barcoded 5' primer, a second PCR was run for roughly 6 to 11 cycles. Each CDR3 protein is one row after TCRdb ran MiXCR on the 5' RACE reads. Counted here are 1.5 million to 2 million distinct CDR3 sequences, less than 50% occurring once; the ten biggest clones make up over 2%. The sequenced sample was blood. The origin of this receptor is a woman aged 40 to 50 in good health. This chain links TRBV12-3 or TRBV12-4 with TRBJ2-7, with D tentatively TRBD1 or TRBD2 (5 bases each). CDR3: CASRPSGPSNEQYF. CDR3 DNA: TGTGCCAGCAGACCCTCGGGGCCCTCTAACGAGCAGTACTTC.